The 25 T cell receptor beta chains below were found in one sample sequenced in a study of blood T cell repertoires in COVID-19. Sequencing was performed with immunoSEQ multiplex PCR; in TCRdb, only in-frame clones are kept and a portion is missing. The sample holds some 120,000 clones; around 88% are singletons and the top ten take about 6%. The sample comprised peripheral blood. Receptors were obtained from a man older than 75 with active or convalescent COVID-19.

This clone was counted a single time. The rearrangement uses TRBV28 and TRBJ1-5; the D is unclear. With 11 bases removed from V and 0 bases from J, the gap between germline ends came to 14 bases. Germline V CDR1 and CDR2: MDHEN, SYDVKM. The CDR3 runs 14 residues. The CDR3 is CAGGRPYSNQPQHF. In nucleotides, the CDR3 is TGTGCCGGCGGGAGGCCATATAGCAATCAGCCCCAGCATTTT.

CDR3 protein: CASSIPPENTEAFF. For the CDR3, the DNA is TGTGCCAGTAGTATTCCGCCAGAGAACACTGAAGCTTTCTTT. J is TRBJ1-1 and V is TRBV19; no definite D call. The CDR3 is 14 residues long. CDR1 is LNHDA and CDR2 is SQIVND in the germline V gene (reference sequence). V was trimmed by 3 bases and J by 1 base, leaving 9 bases between them.

The rearrangement links TRBV7-3 to TRBJ2-5; tentatively, D is TRBD2 (7 bases). Germline values: CDR1 SGHTA, CDR2 FQGTGA. The CDR3 covers 15 residues. With 1 base removed from V and 2 bases from J, the gap between germline ends came to 11 bases. The CDR3 reads CASSLNGGQQETQYF. Here the CDR3 DNA reads TGTGCCAGCAGCTTAAACGGGGGGCAGCAAGAGACCCAGTACTTC.

This clone was observed a few times. The genes are TRBV2 and TRBJ1-5; 9 bases map to TRBD1. The CDR3 loop spans 18 amino acids. CDR1 is SNHLY, CDR2 FYNNEI, per germline. Germline trimming cut 5 bases from V and 5 bases from J; bases unmatched to any gene: 16. The CDR3, as DNA: TGTGCCAGCAGTAAAACGTTGATAGGGACAGGGAACGATCAGCCCCAGCATTTT. This codes for CASSKTLIGTGNDQPQHF.

The V call is TRBV28, the J call TRBJ1-6; TRBD1 is a possible D gene (5 bases). Germline V lookup: CDR1 MDHEN, CDR2 SYDVKM. Trimming stripped 4 bases from V and 6 bases from J, with 16 bases between. CDR3 length equals 16 residues. This CDR3 is CASSSLSGEGNSPLHF. The CDR3, as DNA: TGTGCCAGCAGTTCCCTCTCGGGGGAAGGTAATTCACCCCTCCACTTT.

This rearrangement joins TRBV11-2 to TRBJ2-2; D may be TRBD1 (5 bases). CDR1 and CDR2 (germline): SGHAT, FQNNGV. There are 14 residues in the CDR3. V was pared by 5 bases and J by 6 bases, with 13 bases between. The CDR3 sequence is CASSPRVGPGELFF. CDR3 DNA sequence: TGTGCCAGCAGCCCCAGGGTCGGGCCCGGGGAGCTGTTTTTT.

V gene TRBV7-3 combines with J gene TRBJ2-3; TRBD2 agrees at 9 bases. V was clipped by 4 bases and J by 3 bases; unmatched bases: 5. CDR1 SGHTA and CDR2 FQGTGA come from the germline V gene. The length of the CDR3 is 15 residues. CDR3 sequence reads: CASSSTSGLTDTQYF. DNA for the CDR3: TGTGCCAGCAGCTCGACTAGCGGATTAACAGATACGCAGTATTTT.

The rearrangement uses TRBV7-8 and TRBJ1-4; D is uncertain. This CDR3 is 14 amino acids long. Between the trimmed V and J ends, which lost 1 base and 5 bases, there was a span of 8 bases. Per the germline V gene, CDR1 is SGHVS and CDR2 is FQNEAQ. Here the CDR3 reads CASSLERLNEKLFF. CDR3 coding DNA: TGTGCCAGCAGCTTAGAGCGGTTAAATGAAAAACTGTTTTTT.

The chain couples TRBV6-4 to TRBJ2-1; TRBD2 agrees at 9 bases. The CDR3 is 16 residues long. Germline lookup yields CDR1 MRHNA and CDR2 SNTAGT. Trimming cost V 5 bases and J 7 bases; bases outside gene matches: 12. The CDR3 DNA reads as TGTGCCAGCAGTCCGCGAGGGCGGGAGGGGGTAAATGAGCAGTTCTTC. It codes for CASSPRGREGVNEQFF.

This clone showed up just a few times. CDR3 DNA sequence: TGTGCCAGCAGCGGTGGAGGAAGCATTTATGGCTACACCTTC. As protein: CASSGGGSIYGYTF. The chain links TRBV9 to TRBJ1-2, with no clear D. There are 14 residues in the CDR3. Germline V gene lookup returns CDR1 SGDLS and CDR2 YYNGEE. The V and J ends lost 3 bases and 5 bases respectively, with 14 bases between them.

The chain links TRBV7-9 to TRBJ1-4, with no clear D. Per the germline V gene, CDR1 is SEHNR and CDR2 is FQNEAQ (reference sequence). V lost 5 bases and J 6 bases, leaving 10 bases between the germline ends. The CDR3 has 13 amino acids. The CDR3 DNA follows: TGTGCCAGCAGCCCGCCCGACTATGAAAAACTGTTTTTT. Residues: CASSPPDYEKLFF.

V and J are TRBV2 and TRBJ1-6; 10 bases are a match to TRBD1. Germline CDR1 SNHLY, CDR2 FYNNEI. V dropped 6 bases and J dropped 5; count of bases not matched to a gene: 4. The CDR3 covers 15 residues. The CDR3 loop is CASRVGQGNNSPLHF. In DNA, the CDR3 is TGTGCCAGCAGGGTGGGACAGGGGAATAATTCACCCCTCCACTTT.

The chain recombines TRBV28 with TRBJ2-5, with 12 bases aligning to TRBD1. V lost 6 bases and J lost 5; bases outside the gene matches: 10. Germline V gene lookup returns CDR1 MDHEN and CDR2 SYDVKM. The CDR3 loop spans 16 amino acids. Here the CDR3 reads CASRSSGTGGRETQYF. For the CDR3, the DNA is TGTGCCAGCAGATCCTCGGGGACAGGGGGCAGGGAGACCCAGTACTTC. Based on the CDR3 plus reference TRBV28 and TRBJ2-5, the full variable domain is DVKVTQSSRYLVKRTGEKVFLECVQDMDHENMFWYRQDPGLGLRLIYFSYDVKMKEKGDIPEGYSVSREKKERFSLILESASTNQTSMYLCASRSSGTGGRETQYFGPGTRLLVL.

This sequence joins TRBV14 and TRBJ2-5; D is unresolved. The CDR3 contains 12 residues. Trimming took off 1 base at V and 5 bases at J, with 5 bases between the two ends. Germline CDR1 is SGHDN and CDR2 is FVKESK. As DNA, the CDR3 is TGTGCCAGCAGCCAAGCCCAGGAGACCCAGTACTTC. It codes for CASSQAQETQYF.

This chain connects TRBV18 to TRBJ2-7; 11 bases align to TRBD1. CDR1 and CDR2 from the germline V gene are KGHSH and LQKENI. CDR3 size: 14 residues. J was trimmed by 5 bases and V by 4 bases; bases with no gene match: 4. The CDR3 reads CASSRTGGEDEQYF. Here the CDR3 DNA reads TGTGCCAGCTCACGGACAGGGGGCGAAGACGAGCAGTACTTC. The variable domain in full, completed from reference TRBV18 and TRBJ2-7, reads NAGVMQNPRHLVRRRGQEARLRCSPMKGHSHVYWYRQLPEEGLKFMVYLQKENIIDESGMPKERFSAEFPKEGPSILRIQQVVRGDSAAYFCASSRTGGEDEQYFGPGTRLTVT.

This chain connects TRBV5-1 to TRBJ1-1, with TRBD1 identical over 10 bases. The CDR3 has 16 amino acids. Germline CDR1 reads SGHRS; CDR2 reads YFSETQ. V lost 4 bases, J lost 1 base, and 7 bases stayed unmatched. In DNA, the CDR3 is TGCGCCAGCAGCATCGGGACAGGGGTCGGGAACACTGAAGCTTTCTTT. Encoded protein: CASSIGTGVGNTEAFF.

The chain combines TRBV13 with TRBJ1-4; D uncertain. Germline loops: CDR1 PRHDT, CDR2 FYEKMQ (reference sequence). V was clipped by 5 bases and J by 1 base, with 14 bases between them. This CDR3 region has 16 residues. The CDR3 coding sequence is TGTGCCAGCAGCCGGAAGAGGGTTTTAACTAATGAAAAACTGTTTTTT. Encoded protein: CASSRKRVLTNEKLFF.

The V and J genes are TRBV30 and TRBJ2-6; 7 nucleotides match TRBD1. The V gene end was trimmed by 4 bases and the J gene end by 4 bases; junction bases not matched to a gene: 16. The CDR3 loop spans 18 amino acids. CDR1 is GTSNPN, CDR2 SVGIG, per germline (reference sequence). Written as DNA, the CDR3 is TGTGCCTGGAACCGAGACAGGGTGGCGATGGGAGGGGCCAACGTCCTGACTTTC. Translated, it gives CAWNRDRVAMGGANVLTF.

The V gene is TRBV4-3, the J gene TRBJ1-5; no clear D. V was trimmed by 0 bases and J by 7 bases, leaving 7 bases between them. Germline values: CDR1 LGHNA, CDR2 YSLEER. The CDR3 sequence is 13 residues long. The CDR3 region is CASSQDVEQPQHF. The DNA of the CDR3 is TGCGCCAGCAGCCAAGATGTAGAGCAGCCCCAGCATTTT.

The count of this clone is one. The chain carries TRBV27 and TRBJ1-5; tentatively, D is TRBD1 (5 bases). From germline, CDR1 is MNHEY and CDR2 SMNVEV (reference sequence). Trimming removed 3 bases from V and 6 bases from J, with 9 bases in between. This CDR3 comprises 13 residues. The CDR3 DNA follows: TGTGCCAGCAGTTTGGGGGGGTTTCAGCCCCAGCATTTT. It codes for CASSLGGFQPQHF.

V and J are TRBV5-1 and TRBJ2-3, with D perhaps TRBD1 (5 bases). CDR3 length equals 15 residues. V lost 5 bases and J 0 bases, leaving 13 bases between the germline ends. Germline V lookup: CDR1 SGHRS, CDR2 YFSETQ. The CDR3 nucleotides read TGCGCCAGCAGGGGCCAAGGGGTCAGCACAGATACGCAGTATTTT. Protein product: CASRGQGVSTDTQYF. Full variable domain (missing parts from reference TRBV5-1 and TRBJ2-3): KAGVTQTPRYLIKTRGQQVTLSCSPISGHRSVSWYQQTPGQGLQFLFEYFSETQRNKGNFPGRFSGRQFSNSRSEMNVSTLELGDSALYLCASRGQGVSTDTQYFGPGTRLTVL.

In this sample, this clone turned up a few times. At one of its ends the junction is not consistent with the germline gene, which may arise from a read error. This chain connects TRBV7-7 to TRBJ2-2; 10 positions match TRBD2. CDR3 length equals 16 residues. In germline, CDR1 is SSHAT, CDR2 FNYEAQ (reference sequence). The CDR3 region is CASSIAGGSNTGELFF. CDR3 DNA: TGTGCTAGCAGCATAGCGGGGGGATCGAACACCGGGGAGCTGTTTTTT.

The V and J genes are TRBV24-1 and TRBJ1-1, with 10 nucleotides matching TRBD1. Germline V gene sequence: CDR1 KGHDR, CDR2 SFDVKD. The CDR3 covers 15 residues. The J segment lost 5 bases and the V segment lost 4 bases, leaving 6 bases of the junction unmatched. This chain's CDR3 is CATSDPRQGATEAFF. CDR3 DNA: TGTGCCACCAGTGACCCTAGACAGGGGGCGACTGAAGCTTTCTTT.

The rearrangement joins TRBV28 to TRBJ2-7, with 7 bases identical to TRBD1. The CDR3 runs to 15 residues. In germline, CDR1 is MDHEN, CDR2 SYDVKM. V lost 5 bases to trimming and J lost 4 bases; unmatched junction nucleotides: 11. This CDR3 is CASSAPGTASYEQYF. CDR3 DNA sequence: TGTGCCAGCAGTGCCCCCGGGACAGCCTCTTACGAGCAGTACTTC.

For the CDR3, the DNA is TGCGCCAGCAGCTTGTGGGCAGGGGGCGCGGGTAACTATGGCTACACCTTC. Its protein product is CASSLWAGGAGNYGYTF. The V call is TRBV5-1, the J call TRBJ1-2; 8 bases match TRBD1. Germline V gene lookup returns CDR1 SGHRS and CDR2 YFSETQ. The CDR3 totals 17 residues. V shed 1 base, J shed 1 base, and the junction held 9 bases outside the gene matches.